This TCR beta chain was sequenced in a study of blood T cell repertoires in COVID-19. Study overall: Donors in the United States, Italy and Spain gave samples during acute or convalescent COVID-19. The cDNA or gDNA used as material had been derived from T cells, B-cell-depleted T cells, or PBMCs.

Original data processing: Estimation of nucleated cell counts relied on the amplification of reference gene primers. Method: immunoSEQ multiplex PCR; TCRdb's copy keeps in-frame clones and lacks some. Clonal size and the V and J genes are those of that table, whereas D and trimming came from the DNA. The repertoire consists of hundreds of thousands of clones, with 70% to 90% occurring once and the leading ten covering less than 3.5%. The CDR3 has 15 residues. Losses at the gene ends were 0 bases for V and 9 bases for J; bases not matched to a gene: 9. Per the germline V gene, CDR1 is MGHRA and CDR2 is YSYEKL.

The chain is built from TRBV4-1 and TRBJ1-2; 8 bases are shared with TRBD1. The specimen was peripheral blood. This TCR derives from a woman aged 25 to 39 with COVID-19, enrolled during active disease. CDR3: CASSQDIRQGFSYTF. CDR3 DNA: TGCGCCAGCAGCCAAGATATAAGACAGGGGTTCAGCTACACCTTC.